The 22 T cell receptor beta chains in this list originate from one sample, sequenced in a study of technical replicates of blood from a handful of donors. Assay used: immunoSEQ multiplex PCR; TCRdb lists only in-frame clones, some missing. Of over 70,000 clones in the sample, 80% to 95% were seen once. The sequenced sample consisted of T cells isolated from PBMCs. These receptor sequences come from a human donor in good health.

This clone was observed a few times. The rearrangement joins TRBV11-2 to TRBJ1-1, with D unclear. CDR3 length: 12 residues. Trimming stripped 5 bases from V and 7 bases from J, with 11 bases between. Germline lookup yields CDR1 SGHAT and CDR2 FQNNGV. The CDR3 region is CASSPSQFEAFF. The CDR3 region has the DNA TGTGCCAGCAGCCCGTCACAGTTTGAAGCTTTCTTT.

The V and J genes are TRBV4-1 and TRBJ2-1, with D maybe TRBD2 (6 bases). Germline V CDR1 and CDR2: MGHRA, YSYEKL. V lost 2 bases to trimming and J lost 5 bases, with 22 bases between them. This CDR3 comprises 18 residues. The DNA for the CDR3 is TGCGCCAGCAGCCAACTTCCTTTTGGACGTTCGGGGGACAATGAGCAGTTCTTC. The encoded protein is CASSQLPFGRSGDNEQFF.

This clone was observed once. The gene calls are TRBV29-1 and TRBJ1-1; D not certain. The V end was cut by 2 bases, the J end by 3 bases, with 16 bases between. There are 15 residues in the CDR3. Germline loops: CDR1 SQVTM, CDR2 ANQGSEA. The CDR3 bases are TGCAGCGTTGAATGGCCAGCGATTGGATACACTGAAGCTTTCTTT. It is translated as CSVEWPAIGYTEAFF.

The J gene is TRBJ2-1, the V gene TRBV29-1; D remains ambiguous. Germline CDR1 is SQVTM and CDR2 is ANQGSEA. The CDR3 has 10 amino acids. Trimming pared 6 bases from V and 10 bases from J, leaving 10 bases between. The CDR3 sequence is CSVTPVEQFF. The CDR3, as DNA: TGCAGCGTGACTCCCGTCGAGCAGTTCTTC.

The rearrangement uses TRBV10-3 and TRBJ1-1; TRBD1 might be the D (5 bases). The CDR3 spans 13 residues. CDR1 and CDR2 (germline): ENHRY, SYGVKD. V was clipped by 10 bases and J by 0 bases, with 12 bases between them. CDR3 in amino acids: CATRDSLNTEAFF. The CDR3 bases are TGTGCCACCAGAGACAGCCTGAACACTGAAGCTTTCTTT.

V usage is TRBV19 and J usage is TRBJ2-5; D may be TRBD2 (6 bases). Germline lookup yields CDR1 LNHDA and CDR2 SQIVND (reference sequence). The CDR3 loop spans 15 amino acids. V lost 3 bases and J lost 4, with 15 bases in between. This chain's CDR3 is CASSMTGRIGETQYF. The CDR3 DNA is TGTGCCAGTAGTATGACGGGGAGGATAGGAGAGACCCAGTACTTC.

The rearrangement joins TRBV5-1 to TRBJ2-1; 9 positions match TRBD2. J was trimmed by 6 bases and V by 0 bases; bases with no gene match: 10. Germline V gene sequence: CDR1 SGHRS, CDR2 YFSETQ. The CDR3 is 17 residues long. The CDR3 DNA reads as TGCGCCAGCAGCTTGGTGATGGTCGGCGGGAGGGTCAATGAGCAGTTCTTC. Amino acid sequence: CASSLVMVGGRVNEQFF. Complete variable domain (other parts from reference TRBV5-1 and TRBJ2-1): KAGVTQTPRYLIKTRGQQVTLSCSPISGHRSVSWYQQTPGQGLQFLFEYFSETQRNKGNFPGRFSGRQFSNSRSEMNVSTLELGDSALYLCASSLVMVGGRVNEQFFGPGTRLTVL.

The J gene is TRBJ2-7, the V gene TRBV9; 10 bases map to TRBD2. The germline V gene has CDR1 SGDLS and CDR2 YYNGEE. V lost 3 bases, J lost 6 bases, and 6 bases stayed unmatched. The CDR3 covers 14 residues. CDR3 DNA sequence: TGTGCCAGCAGCGCTCTAGCGGGAGTGGGCGAGCAGTACTTC. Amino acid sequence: CASSALAGVGEQYF.

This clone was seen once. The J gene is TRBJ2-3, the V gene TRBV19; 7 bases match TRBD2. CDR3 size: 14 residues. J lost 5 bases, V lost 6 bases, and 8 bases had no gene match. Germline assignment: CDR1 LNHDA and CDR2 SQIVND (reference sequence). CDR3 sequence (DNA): TGTGCCAGTAGACGGGGGGTTCTGTTAGATACGCAGTATTTT. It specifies CASRRGVLLDTQYF. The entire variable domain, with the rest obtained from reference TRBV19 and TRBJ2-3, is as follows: DGGITQSPKYLFRKEGQNVTLSCEQNLNHDAMYWYRQDPGQGLRLIYYSQIVNDFQKGDIAEGYSVSREKKESFPLTVTSAQKNPTAFYLCASRRGVLLDTQYFGPGTRLTVL.

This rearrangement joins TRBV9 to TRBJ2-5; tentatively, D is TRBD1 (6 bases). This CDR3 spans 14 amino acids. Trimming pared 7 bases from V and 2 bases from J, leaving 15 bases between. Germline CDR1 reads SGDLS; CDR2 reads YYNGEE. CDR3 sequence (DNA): TGTGCCAGCGGCACAGGGACCGTACAAGAGACCCAGTACTTC. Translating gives CASGTGTVQETQYF.

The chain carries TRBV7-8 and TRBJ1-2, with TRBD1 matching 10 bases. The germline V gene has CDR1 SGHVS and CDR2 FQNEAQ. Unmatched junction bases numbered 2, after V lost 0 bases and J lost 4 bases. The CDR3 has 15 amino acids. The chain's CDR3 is CASSLADRGLYGYTF. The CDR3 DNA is TGTGCCAGCAGCTTAGCCGACAGGGGGCTCTATGGCTACACCTTC.

The DNA for the CDR3 is TGTGCCAGCAGCGTAGCTACCCGAGCGGGAGGGCCCGGCGACACCGGGGAGCTGTTTTTT. Translation gives CASSVATRAGGPGDTGELFF. This chain connects TRBV9 to TRBJ2-2, with 10 bases fitting TRBD2. This CDR3 region has 20 residues. With 0 bases clipped from V and 3 bases from J, the junction kept 14 bases outside the gene matches. In germline, CDR1 is SGDLS, CDR2 YYNGEE.

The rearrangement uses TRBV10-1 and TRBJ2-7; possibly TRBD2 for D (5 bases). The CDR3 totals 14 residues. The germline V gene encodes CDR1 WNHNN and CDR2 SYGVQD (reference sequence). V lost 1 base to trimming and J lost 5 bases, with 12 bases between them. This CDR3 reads CASSEFSSYNEQYF. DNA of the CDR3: TGCGCCAGCAGTGAGTTTTCTAGCTACAACGAGCAGTACTTC.

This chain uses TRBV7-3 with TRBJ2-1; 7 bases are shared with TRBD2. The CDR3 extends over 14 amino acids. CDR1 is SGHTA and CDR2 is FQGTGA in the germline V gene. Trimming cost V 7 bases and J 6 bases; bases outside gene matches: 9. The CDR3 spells CASKFREASNEQFF. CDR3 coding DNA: TGTGCCAGCAAGTTCCGGGAGGCAAGCAATGAGCAGTTCTTC.

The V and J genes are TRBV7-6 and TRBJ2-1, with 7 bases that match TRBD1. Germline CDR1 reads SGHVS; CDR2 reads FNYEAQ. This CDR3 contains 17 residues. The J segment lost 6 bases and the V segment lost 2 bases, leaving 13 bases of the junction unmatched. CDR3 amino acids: CASSLKVWQGVGNEQFF. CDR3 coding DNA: TGTGCCAGCAGCTTAAAGGTTTGGCAGGGGGTGGGCAATGAGCAGTTCTTC.

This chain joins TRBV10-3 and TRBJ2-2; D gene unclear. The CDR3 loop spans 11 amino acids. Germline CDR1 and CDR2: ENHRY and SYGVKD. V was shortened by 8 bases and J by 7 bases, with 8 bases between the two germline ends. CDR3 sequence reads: CAIRVVGELFF. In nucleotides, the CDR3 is TGTGCCATCCGCGTGGTCGGGGAGCTGTTTTTT.

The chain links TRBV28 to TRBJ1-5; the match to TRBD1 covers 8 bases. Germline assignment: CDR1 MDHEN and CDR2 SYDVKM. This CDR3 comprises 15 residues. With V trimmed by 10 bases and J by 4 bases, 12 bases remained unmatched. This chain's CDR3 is CANLSRTGLNQPQHF. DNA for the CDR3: TGTGCCAACCTCTCGAGGACAGGGCTGAATCAGCCCCAGCATTTT.

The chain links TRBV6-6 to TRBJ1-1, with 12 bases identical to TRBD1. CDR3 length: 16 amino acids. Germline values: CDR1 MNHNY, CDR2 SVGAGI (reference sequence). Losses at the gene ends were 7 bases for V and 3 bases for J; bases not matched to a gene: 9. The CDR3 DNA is TGTGCCAGCACCATTGGGGACAGGGGGCGGTACACTGAAGCTTTCTTT. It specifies CASTIGDRGRYTEAFF.

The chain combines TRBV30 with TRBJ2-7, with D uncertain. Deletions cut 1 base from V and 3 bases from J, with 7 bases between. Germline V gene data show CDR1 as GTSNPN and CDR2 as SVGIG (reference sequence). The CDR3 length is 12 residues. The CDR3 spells CAWSDPYYEQYF. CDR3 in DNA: TGTGCCTGGAGTGACCCCTACTACGAGCAGTACTTC.

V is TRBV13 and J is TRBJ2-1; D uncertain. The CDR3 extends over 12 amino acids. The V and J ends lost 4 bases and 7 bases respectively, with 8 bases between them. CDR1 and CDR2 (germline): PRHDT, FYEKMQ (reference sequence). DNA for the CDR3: TGTGCCAGCAGCTCAGACGGGAATGAGCAGTTCTTC. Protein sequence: CASSSDGNEQFF.

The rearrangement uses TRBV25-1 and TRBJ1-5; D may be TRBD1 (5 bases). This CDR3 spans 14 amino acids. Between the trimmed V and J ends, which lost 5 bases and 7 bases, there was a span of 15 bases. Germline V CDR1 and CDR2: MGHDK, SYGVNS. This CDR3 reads CASSMGEEGQPQHF. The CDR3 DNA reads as TGTGCCAGCAGTATGGGGGAGGAAGGCCAGCCCCAGCATTTT. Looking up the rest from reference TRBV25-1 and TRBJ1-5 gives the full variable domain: EADIYQTPRYLVIGTGKKITLECSQTMGHDKMYWYQQDPGMELHLIHYSYGVNSTEKGDLSSESTVSRIRTEHFPLTLESARPSHTSQYLCASSMGEEGQPQHFGDGTRLSIL.

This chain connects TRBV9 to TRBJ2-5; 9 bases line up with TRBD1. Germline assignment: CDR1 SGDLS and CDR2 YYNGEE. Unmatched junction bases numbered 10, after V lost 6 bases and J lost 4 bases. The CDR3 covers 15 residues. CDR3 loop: CASNPGQGRGETQYF. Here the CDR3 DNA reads TGTGCCAGCAACCCAGGACAGGGGAGGGGAGAGACCCAGTACTTC.